This T cell receptor beta chain was recorded in a study of blood T cell repertoires in COVID-19. Study in general: Spain, Italy and the United States supplied samples that represented acute and convalescent COVID-19.

Authors' analysis steps: From reference gene primer amplification, estimates of nucleated cell counts were derived. Using immunoSEQ multiplex PCR, the repertoire was profiled, and TCRdb retains in-frame clones only, with some absent. That table gives V, J and clone size, and the DNA gave D and trimming. The table records a few hundred thousand clones, 80% to 95% of them present only once. Germline values: CDR1 MNHEY, CDR2 SMNVEV (reference sequence). Trimming took 5 bases from V and 5 from J; bases not matched to a gene: 8. This CDR3 has 14 residues. Material: peripheral blood. The chain joins TRBV27 to TRBJ2-7, with 8 bases fitting TRBD2. This TCR was recovered from a person aged 18 to 30 with COVID-19, enrolled during active disease. CDR3 residues: CASSRTSGSNEQYF. The CDR3 DNA reads TGTGCCAGCAGTAGAACCAGCGGGAGCAACGAGCAGTACTTC.